Detailed here is one T cell receptor beta chain. Its target is not known. The ends were cut back, 4 bases at V and 7 bases at J, with 5 bases in the middle. The CDR3 runs 12 residues. The germline V gene encodes CDR1 SGHTA and CDR2 FQGTGA. This sample was taken from a study of CD8+ T cells in alopecia areata. Sorting of CD4+ cells into CD25+CD127- cells (for about 5 patients) was performed. Collected material from alopecia areata patients comprised lesional scalp punch biopsies and peripheral blood. Study-wide points: Clonality in lesional scalp, especially alopecia totalis/universalis, exceeded that of normal scalp. Resident alphabeta T cells of normal skin are also sequenced in scalp samples. Patients shared TCRs less clearly than mice did, possibly owing to HLA.

Extraction and reverse transcription of RNA yielded cDNA as the sequencing template. TCRdb's table, derived via immunoSEQ multiplex PCR, lists solely in-frame clones and lacks some. The table records more than 7,000 clones, about three quarters of them present only once. Input material: CD4+ Tregs sorted from blood. The genes are TRBV7-3 and TRBJ1-6; perhaps TRBD1 as D (5 bases). The source is a human donor with alopecia areata. CDR3 bases: TGTGCCAGCAGCTCAGGGAATTCACCCCTCCACTTT. Protein sequence: CASSSGNSPLHF.